This entry is about one T cell receptor beta chain. This sample was taken from a study of cytomegalovirus exposure and HLA in healthy donors. Both 60 Vbeta primers and 13 Jbeta primers went into the PCR. The method was immunoSEQ multiplex PCR; TCRdb's version includes in-frame clones alone and lacks a portion of them. The sample records 150,000 to 180,000 clones, approximately 80% being singletons. Germline CDR1 SGHTA, CDR2 FQGNSA. Trimming removed 1 base at V and 8 bases at J, with 18 bases between. The CDR3 totals 16 residues. Input material: PBMCs. The receptor comes from a man between 25 and 39 years old in good health and CMV-seropositive. The chain couples TRBV7-2 to TRBJ2-1; perhaps TRBD1 as D (6 bases). The CDR3 coding sequence is TGTGCCAGCAGCTTAGGGGTACAGGGTGTTAGGGATGAGCAGTTCTTC. Translation: CASSLGVQGVRDEQFF.